These T cell receptor beta chains were read from a single sample in a study of T cell changes during pregnancy in multiple sclerosis. Repertoires were generated with immunoSEQ multiplex PCR, while TCRdb's copy carries only in-frame clones and drops some. The sample gives more than 75,000 clones, 85% to 95% of which show up once; about 0.93% is in the top ten. The material was peripheral blood, obtained in the first trimester of pregnancy. The receptors stem from a female donor with multiple sclerosis, enrolled in a pregnancy study. Each CDR3 is given with its conserved first and last residue. A D gene is named only where the DNA matches it firmly. Size tells how often a clone was seen (once, few, many) or the class of an expanded clone, and some rows leave it out.

J gene	V gene	CDR3 length	clone size	D gene	CDR3 DNA	CDR3 protein
TRBJ1-6	TRBV5-4	16	.	TRBD1	TGTGCCAGCAGCACGAGAGGGACAGGGGTTAATTCACCCCTCCACTTT	CASSTRGTGVNSPLHF
TRBJ1-2	TRBV4-3	15	.	.	TGCGCCAGCAGTCCTGGGATGGGGCCGAACTATGGCTACACCTTC	CASSPGMGPNYGYTF
TRBJ1-5	TRBV13	16	.	TRBD1	TGTGCCAGCAGCTTAGGGGGACAGGGAAGCGATCAGCCCCAGCATTTT	CASSLGGQGSDQPQHF
TRBJ1-2	TRBV6-4	13	.	TRBD1	TGTGCCAGCAGTCGGACAGGGATGTATGGCTACACCTTC	CASSRTGMYGYTF
TRBJ1-1	TRBV28	15	.	TRBD1	TGTGCCAGCAAGTCCCCAGGGGGACAGAACACTGAAGCTTTCTTT	CASKSPGGQNTEAFF
TRBJ1-4	TRBV27	17	.	TRBD1	TGTGCCAGCAGTCCCTATTCTCGGACAGGGTCAGAGGAAAAACTGTTTTTT	CASSPYSRTGSEEKLFF
TRBJ1-5	TRBV19	18	.	.	TGTGCCAGTAGTGATAACGCCAGGGGCGGAGGAGGCAATCAGCCCCAGCATTTT	CASSDNARGGGGNQPQHF
TRBJ2-3	TRBV25-1	16	few	TRBD2	TGTGCCAGCAGTTCTACTAGCGGTACTAGCACAGATACGCAGTATTTT	CASSSTSGTSTDTQYF
TRBJ2-7	TRBV6-1	17	.	TRBD2	TGTGCCAGCAGTGCCCTCCTCGGACTAGCGGGTACCTACGAGCAGTACTTC	CASSALLGLAGTYEQYF
TRBJ2-1	TRBV4-1	15	.	.	TGCGCCAGCAGGAGTTGGGGAGGCGACCTCAATGAGCAGTTCTTC	CASRSWGGDLNEQFF
TRBJ1-1	TRBV6-4	14	few	.	TGTGCCAGCAGTGACTCTGAGAGGGACACTGAAGCTTTCTTT	CASSDSERDTEAFF
TRBJ2-7	TRBV7-8	18	.	TRBD2	TGTGCCAGCAGCTTAAATGGTAACGGCGGGAGGAGGGCCTACGAGCAGTACTTC	CASSLNGNGGRRAYEQYF
TRBJ2-7	TRBV7-3	15	.	TRBD2	TGTGCCAGCAGCTTCTCCGCTAGCGGTCCCTACGAGCAGTACTTC	CASSFSASGPYEQYF
TRBJ1-2	TRBV7-9	18	.	TRBD1	TGTGCCAGCAGCTTAGGGTCATTAAATTTACAGGGGAACTATGGCTACACCTTC	CASSLGSLNLQGNYGYTF
TRBJ2-7	TRBV2	15	.	TRBD1	TGTGCCAGCAGGGAAATGGACAGGATTTTCTACGAGCAGTACTTC	CASREMDRIFYEQYF
TRBJ2-3	TRBV4-1	18	.	.	TGCGCCAGCAGCCAAGAACCGCGCGCAATCACCAGGGCAAATACGCAGTATTTT	CASSQEPRAITRANTQYF
TRBJ2-1	TRBV11-3	17	.	.	TGTGCCAGCAGCCGGTCGGCAGGAATGCTCGCCTACAATGAGCAGTTCTTC	CASSRSAGMLAYNEQFF
TRBJ1-4	TRBV5-1	15	.	.	TGCGCCAGCAGCCCCGTTGGGGCAGTTAATGAAAAACTGTTTTTT	CASSPVGAVNEKLFF
TRBJ1-1	TRBV5-1	13	.	.	TGCGCCAGCAGCAGAGGGTTGAACACTGAAGCTTTCTTT	CASSRGLNTEAFF
TRBJ2-2	TRBV25-1	14	.	.	TGTGCCAGCACCCGGAGGGGCTCCCCCGGGGAGCTGTTTTTT	CASTRRGSPGELFF
TRBJ2-3	TRBV11-2	17	.	TRBD2	TGTGCCAGCAGCTTAGGATTTGAGCGGGGCCTCACAGATACGCAGTATTTT	CASSLGFERGLTDTQYF
TRBJ2-1	TRBV23-1	12	.	TRBD1	TGCGCCAGCAGGGACAGGTGCGATGAGCAGTTCTTC	CASRDRCDEQFF
TRBJ1-2	TRBV28	14	.	.	TGTGCCAGCAGTTTGGGCGGGGGGACCTATGGCTACACCTTC	CASSLGGGTYGYTF
TRBJ2-1	TRBV6-1	15	.	TRBD1	TGTGCCAGCCTAGGAGGACAGGGACTCTACAATGAGCAGTTCTTC	CASLGGQGLYNEQFF
TRBJ1-6	TRBV7-8	15	once	.	TGTGCCAGCAGCCCAGGTGACAGAGCCACCTCACCCCTCCACTTT	CASSPGDRATSPLHF
TRBJ1-1	TRBV6-5	13	.	TRBD1	TGTGCCAGCAGCGCCCCGGGGACAGCTGAAGCTTTCTTT	CASSAPGTAEAFF
TRBJ2-1	TRBV9	16	once	TRBD2	TGTGCCAGCAGCGACCGGACTAGCGGGGCGATTAACGAGCAGTTCTTC	CASSDRTSGAINEQFF
TRBJ2-1	TRBV7-2	16	.	TRBD2	TGTGCCAGCAGCTTCTTAGCGGGGGGGCAATACAATGAGCAGTTCTTC	CASSFLAGGQYNEQFF
TRBJ1-1	TRBV19	15	.	.	TGTGCCAGTAGTATCCTATTAGCGGGGAACACTGAAGCTTTCTTT	CASSILLAGNTEAFF
TRBJ2-3	TRBV2	16	.	TRBD2	TGTGCCAGCAGTGAACGCACGGGAGGGCCTACAGATACGCAGTATTTT	CASSERTGGPTDTQYF
TRBJ1-4	TRBV27	14	.	TRBD1	TGTGCCAGCAGTTTACACAGGGGGCATGAAAAACTGTTTTTT	CASSLHRGHEKLFF
TRBJ1-1	TRBV18	14	.	.	TGTGCCAGCTCGCACCCCGCAGGCCTTGGTGAAGCTTTCTTT	CASSHPAGLGEAFF
TRBJ1-2	TRBV5-1	17	.	TRBD1	TGCGCCAGCAGCTCTGGGGGGACAGGTGCTACCTCCTATGGCTACACCTTC	CASSSGGTGATSYGYTF
TRBJ2-7	TRBV6-5	14	.	TRBD1	TGTGCCAGCAGGAGACAGGGGGCAAACTACGAGCAGTACTTC	CASRRQGANYEQYF
TRBJ2-7	TRBV7-9	14	once	.	TGTGCCAGCAGCCCTCTGGGGGGAAGATACGAGCAGTACTTC	CASSPLGGRYEQYF
TRBJ1-4	TRBV7-9	18	.	TRBD1	TGTGCCAGCAGCTTAGGGGCACAGGGGCCAACAACTAATGAAAAACTGTTTTTT	CASSLGAQGPTTNEKLFF
TRBJ2-7	TRBV19	16	.	TRBD2	TGTGCCAGTAGCCGACGGGCTAGCGGGGGTAACTACGAGCAGTACTTC	CASSRRASGGNYEQYF